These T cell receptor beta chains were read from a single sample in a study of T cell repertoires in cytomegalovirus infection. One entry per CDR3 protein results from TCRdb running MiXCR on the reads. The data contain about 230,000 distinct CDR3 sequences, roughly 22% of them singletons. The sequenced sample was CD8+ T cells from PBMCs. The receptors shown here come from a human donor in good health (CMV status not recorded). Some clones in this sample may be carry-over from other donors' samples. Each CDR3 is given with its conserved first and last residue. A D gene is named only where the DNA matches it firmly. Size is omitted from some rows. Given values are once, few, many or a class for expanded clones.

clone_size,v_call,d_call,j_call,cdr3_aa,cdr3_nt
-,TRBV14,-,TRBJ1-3,CASSQDPPEAYSGNTIYF,TGTGCCAGCAGCCAAGACCCCCCTGAGGCCTACTCTGGAAACACCATATATTTT
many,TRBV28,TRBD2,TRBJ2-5,CASSFGTSFQETQYF,TGTGCCAGCAGTTTCGGGACTAGCTTCCAAGAGACCCAGTACTTC
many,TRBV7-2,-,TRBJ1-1,CASSLVPGEDTEAFF,TGTGCCAGCAGCTTAGTTCCGGGGGAAGACACTGAAGCTTTCTTT
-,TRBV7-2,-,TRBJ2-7,CASSLGVGHPKPEQYF,TGTGCCAGCAGCTTAGGTGTAGGACACCCTAAACCCGAGCAGTACTTC
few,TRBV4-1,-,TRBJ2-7,CASSQEVGGGTYEQYF,TGCGCCAGCAGTCAAGAGGTTGGAGGGGGGACCTACGAGCAGTACTTC
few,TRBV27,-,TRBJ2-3,CASSTIHRDNTDTQYF,TGTGCCAGCAGTACCATCCACAGGGATAACACAGATACGCAGTATTTT
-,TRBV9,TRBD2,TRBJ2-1,CASSPRSSGGLYNEQFF,TGTGCCAGCAGCCCCCGTTCGAGCGGGGGGCTTTACAATGAGCAGTTCTTC
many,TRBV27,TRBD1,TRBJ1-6,CASSSSDRGLHNSPLHF,TGTGCCAGCAGTTCGAGCGACAGGGGGTTACACAATTCACCCCTCCACTTT
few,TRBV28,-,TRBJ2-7,CASSFIVQKNEQYF,TGTGCCAGCAGTTTTATTGTACAAAAAAACGAGCAGTACTTC
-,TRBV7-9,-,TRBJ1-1,CASSLVSRNTEAFF,TGTGCCAGCAGCTTAGTTTCCCGGAACACTGAAGCTTTCTTT
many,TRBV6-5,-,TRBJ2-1,CASSYSQYNEQFF,TGTGCCAGCAGTTATTCCCAATACAATGAGCAGTTCTTC
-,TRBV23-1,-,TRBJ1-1,CASSRWERAFF,TGCGCCAGCAGTCGGTGGGAACGGGCTTTCTTT
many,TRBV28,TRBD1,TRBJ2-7,CASSLLSGQGAREQYF,TGTGCCAGCAGTTTATTGTCGGGGCAGGGGGCGCGAGAGCAGTACTTC
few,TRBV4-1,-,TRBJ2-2,CASSQDRLAGELFF,TGCGCCAGCAGCCAAGATAGGCTCGCCGGGGAGCTGTTTTTT
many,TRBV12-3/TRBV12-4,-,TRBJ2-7,CASSLRGYSYEQYF,TGTGCCAGCAGTTTAAGGGGCTATTCCTACGAGCAGTACTTC
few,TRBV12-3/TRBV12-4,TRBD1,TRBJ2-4,CASSLVPTGGADIQYF,TGTGCCAGCAGTTTAGTCCCAACAGGGGGTGCAGACATTCAGTACTTC
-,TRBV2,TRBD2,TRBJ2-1,CAVRGGRNEQFF,TGTGCCGTTAGGGGAGGGCGGAATGAGCAGTTCTTC
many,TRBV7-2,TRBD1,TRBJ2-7,CASSSTGTDYEQYF,TGTGCCAGCAGCTCGACCGGGACAGACTACGAGCAGTACTTC
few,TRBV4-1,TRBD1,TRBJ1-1,CASSYRTGGLNTEAFF,TGCGCCAGCAGTTACCGGACAGGCGGTTTGAACACTGAAGCTTTCTTT
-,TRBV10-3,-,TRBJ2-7,CAISDRADEQYF,TGTGCCATCAGTGACAGGGCCGACGAGCAGTACTTC
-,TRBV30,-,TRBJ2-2,CAWSVLGDTGELFF,TGTGCCTGGAGTGTACTTGGCGACACCGGGGAGCTGTTTTTT
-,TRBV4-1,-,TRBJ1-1,CASSQDHRVNTEAFF,TGCGCCAGCAGCCAAGATCACAGAGTGAACACTGAAGCTTTCTTT
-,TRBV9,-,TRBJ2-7,CASSVEGVTYEQYF,TGTGCCAGCAGCGTAGAGGGGGTAACCTACGAGCAGTACTTC
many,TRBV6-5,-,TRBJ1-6,CASSYSGQGLDSPLHF,TGTGCCAGCAGTTACTCGGGGCAGGGACTGGATTCACCCCTCCACTTT
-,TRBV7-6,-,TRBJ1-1,CASSSRGGTEAFF,TGTGCCAGCAGCAGCAGGGGCGGCACTGAAGCTTTCTTT
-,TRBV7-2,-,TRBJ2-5,CASSQPGQETQYF,TGTGCCAGCAGCCAGCCGGGCCAAGAGACCCAGTACTTC
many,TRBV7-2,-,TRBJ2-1,CASSLDWRGGNEQFF,TGTGCCAGCAGCTTAGATTGGCGGGGAGGTAATGAGCAGTTCTTC
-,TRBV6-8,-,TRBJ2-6,CASSYSAPWTSGANVLTF,TGTGCCAGCAGTTACTCGGCCCCTTGGACCTCTGGGGCCAACGTCCTGACTTTC
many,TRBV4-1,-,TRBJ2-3,CASSQDLRGSDTQYF,TGCGCCAGCAGCCAAGATCTTAGGGGGTCAGATACGCAGTATTTT
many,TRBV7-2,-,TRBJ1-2,CASSWGPDGYTF,TGTGCCAGCAGCTGGGGGCCGGATGGCTACACCTTC
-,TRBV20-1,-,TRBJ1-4,CSARDEARMGEKLFF,TGCAGTGCTAGAGATGAGGCAAGGATGGGTGAAAAACTGTTTTTT